A selection of T cell receptor beta chains follows, all from one sample in a study of blood T cell repertoires in COVID-19. Produced via immunoSEQ multiplex PCR; TCRdb's table is partial and in-frame only. The repertoire holds some 350,000 clones, with roughly 87% as singletons. The material sequenced was PBMCs or T cells enriched from blood (not recorded which). Receptors were obtained from a woman in her twenties or thirties who had recovered from COVID-19. Each CDR3 is given without its conserved first and last residue. Fields, in order: clone size, J gene, V gene, CDR3 protein. The size field is filled for only some rows; it gives once, few, many or a size class.

clone_size: -; j_call: TRBJ2-2; v_call: TRBV7-6; cdr3_aa: ASSLAASGGYVEELF
clone_size: -; j_call: TRBJ1-1; v_call: TRBV2; cdr3_aa: ASSEIQGVNTEAF
clone_size: -; j_call: TRBJ2-2; v_call: TRBV5-4; cdr3_aa: ASSLGDTGELF
clone_size: -; j_call: TRBJ2-3; v_call: TRBV13; cdr3_aa: ASSTSIAGGTDTQY
clone_size: -; j_call: TRBJ2-5; v_call: TRBV5-8; cdr3_aa: ASRIRGETQY
clone_size: -; j_call: TRBJ2-1; v_call: TRBV27; cdr3_aa: ASSPGQGDGVNEQF
clone_size: few; j_call: TRBJ1-5; v_call: TRBV20-1; cdr3_aa: SASTGQGTNQPQH
clone_size: -; j_call: TRBJ1-1; v_call: TRBV30; cdr3_aa: AWDYLNTEAF
clone_size: once; j_call: TRBJ2-2; v_call: TRBV5-1; cdr3_aa: ASSFGLAGGAGELF
clone_size: -; j_call: TRBJ2-7; v_call: TRBV28; cdr3_aa: ASSFASGSYEQY
clone_size: -; j_call: TRBJ2-7; v_call: TRBV5-3; cdr3_aa: ARSWTSGAYEQY
clone_size: -; j_call: TRBJ2-5; v_call: TRBV29-1; cdr3_aa: SVKVARPGTNIISTQY
clone_size: once; j_call: TRBJ2-4; v_call: TRBV30; cdr3_aa: AWSVQGNIQY
clone_size: -; j_call: TRBJ2-7; v_call: TRBV28; cdr3_aa: ASSWSGTSGAAYEQY
clone_size: once; j_call: TRBJ1-1; v_call: TRBV19; cdr3_aa: ASSIAGYGTEAF
clone_size: few; j_call: TRBJ2-7; v_call: TRBV27; cdr3_aa: ASSFTGQEHYEQY
clone_size: -; j_call: TRBJ1-1; v_call: TRBV6-5; cdr3_aa: ASWVSRETEAF
clone_size: -; j_call: TRBJ1-1; v_call: TRBV7-2; cdr3_aa: ASSPGGVQVEAF
clone_size: -; j_call: TRBJ2-3; v_call: TRBV13; cdr3_aa: ASSTRDSMPDTQY
clone_size: -; j_call: TRBJ1-1; v_call: TRBV7-9; cdr3_aa: ASSLVNSPNTEAF
clone_size: -; j_call: TRBJ1-1; v_call: TRBV6-5; cdr3_aa: ASTQPGLNTEAF
clone_size: -; j_call: TRBJ1-1; v_call: TRBV27; cdr3_aa: ASSLNLNTEAF
clone_size: -; j_call: TRBJ2-7; v_call: TRBV27; cdr3_aa: ASSDLARGQGNEQY
clone_size: -; j_call: TRBJ1-5; v_call: TRBV19; cdr3_aa: ASSRMDRDGNQPQH